This TCR beta chain came from a study of shared clonotypes between healthy human individuals. The protocol was immunoSEQ multiplex PCR, while the TCRdb copy is restricted to in-frame clones and leaves out a portion. The table includes roughly 2.2 million clones, roughly 93% detected once. V was trimmed by 1 base and J by 4 bases, leaving 14 bases between them. Germline assignment: CDR1 SGHRS and CDR2 YFSETQ. The CDR3 sequence is 15 residues long. The chain employs TRBV5-1 and TRBJ1-2, with D possibly being TRBD1 (6 bases). Sequencing was done on a sample of naive CD4+ T cells from PBMCs. Sample subset: CD45RA+ positively selected. This receptor was obtained from a man younger than 35 in good health. Some clones in this sample may be carry-over from other donors' samples. CDR3 sequence (DNA): TGCGCCAGCAGCTTGTTAGGGGGGCTTGGCTATGGCTACACCTTC. Its translation is CASSLLGGLGYGYTF.